The 17 T cell receptor beta chains below were found in one sample sequenced in a study of T cell changes during pregnancy in multiple sclerosis. Using immunoSEQ multiplex PCR, the repertoire was profiled, and TCRdb retains in-frame clones only, with some absent. The repertoire consists of 50,000 to 75,000 clones, with about 93% occurring once and the leading ten covering roughly 2.6%. The sample here was CD8+ T cells from peripheral blood mononuclear cells, taken in the third trimester of pregnancy. These receptors all come from a female donor with multiple sclerosis, enrolled in a pregnancy study.

CDR3 coding DNA: TGTGCCAGCAGCCTCGTGGGGCGGGGGCAGGTGAACACTGAAGCTTTCTTT. It is translated as CASSLVGRGQVNTEAFF. J is TRBJ1-1 and V is TRBV7-9, with D possibly being TRBD1 (6 bases). Trimming pared 5 bases from V and 0 bases from J, leaving 19 bases between. Germline values: CDR1 SEHNR, CDR2 FQNEAQ (reference sequence). This CDR3 is 17 amino acids long.

CDR3 sequence (DNA): TGTGCCAGTAGTATGGGACTCGCGAACACTGAAGCTTTCTTT. This gives the protein CASSMGLANTEAFF. This chain connects TRBV19 to TRBJ1-1, with D maybe TRBD1 (5 bases). The V gene lost 3 bases and the J gene lost 1 base, with 9 bases spanning the gap. CDR3 length: 14 residues. The germline V gene has CDR1 LNHDA and CDR2 SQIVND (reference sequence).

This clone has a single count. The chain combines TRBV4-3 with TRBJ2-1; TRBD2 might be the D (5 bases). Trimming took 0 bases from V and 9 from J, leaving 18 bases between them. In germline, CDR1 is LGHNA, CDR2 YSLEER. The CDR3 is 16 residues long. In DNA form, the CDR3 reads TGCGCCAGCAGCCAAGATTCCCATAGGATTGGGAGTGAGCAGTTCTTC. Translating it yields CASSQDSHRIGSEQFF.

The chain carries TRBV9 and TRBJ1-2; TRBD1 agrees at 10 bases. The CDR3 runs 15 residues. V was clipped by 4 bases and J by 0 bases; unmatched bases: 3. Germline V CDR1 and CDR2: SGDLS, YYNGEE. The DNA for the CDR3 is TGTGCCAGCAGCAGGGACAGGGGACCTAACTATGGCTACACCTTC. This translates into CASSRDRGPNYGYTF.

This rearrangement joins TRBV19 to TRBJ2-3; 10 positions agree with TRBD2. The CDR3 loop spans 15 amino acids. Germline CDR1 and CDR2: LNHDA and SQIVND (reference sequence). The trim removed 3 bases at V and 7 bases at J, leaving 7 bases unmatched. The CDR3 loop is CASSIGAGLANTQYF. CDR3 nucleotide sequence: TGTGCCAGTAGTATCGGAGCGGGACTAGCGAATACGCAGTATTTT.

The gene calls are TRBV19 and TRBJ1-1; TRBD1 matches at 7 bases. The CDR3 loop spans 14 amino acids. V was pared by 8 bases and J by 0 bases, with 6 bases of the junction left unmatched. The germline V gene has CDR1 LNHDA and CDR2 SQIVND (reference sequence). The CDR3 protein is CASHPGGMNTEAFF. In DNA, the CDR3 is TGTGCCAGTCATCCAGGGGGGATGAACACTGAAGCTTTCTTT.

The chain recombines TRBV6-1 with TRBJ2-1, with TRBD2 identical over 7 bases. J lost 3 bases, V lost 7 bases, and 6 bases had no gene match. CDR1 and CDR2 (germline): MNHNS, SASEGT. This CDR3 is built from 14 residues. This CDR3 reads CASTMGRDYNEQFF. CDR3 in DNA: TGTGCCAGCACCATGGGGAGGGACTACAATGAGCAGTTCTTC.

This chain uses TRBV4-2 with TRBJ1-1; unclear D gene. V was pared by 4 bases and J by 2 bases, with 8 bases between. Germline V gene lookup returns CDR1 LGHNA and CDR2 YNFKEQ. The CDR3 has 13 residues. As DNA, the CDR3 is TGTGCCAGCAGCCTGGGAGGTAACACTGAAGCTTTCTTT. Its translation is CASSLGGNTEAFF.

The genes are TRBV19 and TRBJ2-1; 11 nucleotides line up with TRBD2. J was trimmed by 4 bases and V by 4 bases; bases with no gene match: 3. CDR1 LNHDA and CDR2 SQIVND come from the germline V gene (reference sequence). CDR3 length equals 15 residues. The CDR3 nucleotides are TGTGCCAGTAGTAGGCTAGCGGGAGGTTACAATGAGCAGTTCTTC. It specifies CASSRLAGGYNEQFF. The full variable domain, completed using reference TRBV19 and TRBJ2-1, is DGGITQSPKYLFRKEGQNVTLSCEQNLNHDAMYWYRQDPGQGLRLIYYSQIVNDFQKGDIAEGYSVSREKKESFPLTVTSAQKNPTAFYLCASSRLAGGYNEQFFGPGTRLTVL.

The chain employs TRBV25-1 and TRBJ1-3, with 7 bases fitting TRBD1. V lost 3 bases and J lost 3; bases outside the gene matches: 5. The CDR3 covers 15 residues. The V gene's germline CDR1 is MGHDK and CDR2 SYGVNS. CDR3 sequence (DNA): TGTGCCAGCAGTGACCGGACAGGACTTGGAAACACCATATATTTT. Residues: CASSDRTGLGNTIYF.

The CDR3 DNA follows: TGTGCCAGCAGGACAGGGGGGGTGAGTATGGATACGCAGTATTTT. This encodes CASRTGGVSMDTQYF. The chain recombines TRBV6-4 with TRBJ2-3; TRBD1 agrees at 9 bases. CDR1 and CDR2 from the germline V gene are MRHNA and SNTAGT. With V trimmed by 6 bases and J by 6 bases, 10 bases remained unmatched. This CDR3 contains 15 residues.

The V gene is TRBV5-5, the J gene TRBJ2-7, with D possibly matching TRBD2 (5 bases). The CDR3 spans 13 residues. Germline assignment: CDR1 SGHKS and CDR2 YYEKEE (reference sequence). Trimming pared 4 bases from V and 3 bases from J, leaving 11 bases between. CDR3 amino acids: CASSPEALYEQYF. CDR3 nucleotides: TGTGCCAGCAGCCCGGAGGCCCTCTACGAGCAGTACTTC.

The chain combines TRBV27 with TRBJ1-5; possibly TRBD1 for D (6 bases). The CDR3 is made up of 13 amino acids. The germline V and J ends were trimmed by 10 bases and 7 bases, with 17 bases remaining between them. Germline loops: CDR1 MNHEY, CDR2 SMNVEV (reference sequence). CDR3 loop: CATAWGRAQPQHF. DNA of the CDR3: TGTGCCACCGCGTGGGGGCGAGCCCAGCCCCAGCATTTT.

This chain connects TRBV5-6 to TRBJ2-7; D is ambiguous. Germline lookup yields CDR1 SGHDT and CDR2 YYEEEE. V was cut by 4 bases and J by 2 bases, with 10 bases left in between. CDR3 length equals 13 residues. Here the CDR3 DNA reads TGTGCCAGCAGCCTCGCGTCCACCTACGAGCAGTACTTC. It is translated as CASSLASTYEQYF.

This chain uses TRBV14 with TRBJ2-3; 10 nucleotides match TRBD2. The ends lost 4 bases at V and 3 bases at J; junction bases unmatched: 4. CDR1 is SGHDN, CDR2 FVKESK, per germline. The CDR3 runs to 15 residues. This chain's CDR3 is CASSLGTSATDTQYF. The CDR3 bases are TGTGCCAGCAGCCTCGGGACTAGCGCAACAGATACGCAGTATTTT.

The chain combines TRBV19 with TRBJ1-1; D gene ambiguous. V was shortened by 3 bases and J by 5 bases, with 7 bases between the two germline ends. The CDR3 totals 12 residues. The germline CDR1 and CDR2 sequences are LNHDA and SQIVND (reference sequence). CDR3: CASSIGVTEAFF. The CDR3 DNA reads TGTGCCAGTAGTATCGGGGTGACTGAAGCTTTCTTT. Drawing the rest from reference TRBV19 and TRBJ1-1, the complete variable domain is DGGITQSPKYLFRKEGQNVTLSCEQNLNHDAMYWYRQDPGQGLRLIYYSQIVNDFQKGDIAEGYSVSREKKESFPLTVTSAQKNPTAFYLCASSIGVTEAFFGQGTRLTVV.

The chain uses TRBV2 and TRBJ2-7; 7 nucleotides match TRBD2. J was trimmed by 3 bases and V by 1 base; bases with no gene match: 9. This CDR3 is 16 amino acids long. Per the germline V gene, CDR1 is SNHLY and CDR2 is FYNNEI. The CDR3 sequence: CASSEGSGLLSYEQYF. CDR3 in DNA: TGTGCCAGCAGTGAAGGTAGCGGGTTACTAAGCTACGAGCAGTACTTC.